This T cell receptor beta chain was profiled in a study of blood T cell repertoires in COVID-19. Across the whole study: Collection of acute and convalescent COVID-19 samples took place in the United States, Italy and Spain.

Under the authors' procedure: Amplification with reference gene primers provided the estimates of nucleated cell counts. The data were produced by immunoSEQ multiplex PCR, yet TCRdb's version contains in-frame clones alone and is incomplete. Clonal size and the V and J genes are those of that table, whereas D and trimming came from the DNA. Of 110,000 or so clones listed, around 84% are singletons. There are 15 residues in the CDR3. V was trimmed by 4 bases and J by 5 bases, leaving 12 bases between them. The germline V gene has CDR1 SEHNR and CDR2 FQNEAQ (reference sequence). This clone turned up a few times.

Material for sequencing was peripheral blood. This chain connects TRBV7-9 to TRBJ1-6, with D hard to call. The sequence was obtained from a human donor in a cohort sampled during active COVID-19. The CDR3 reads CASSSAGRNNSPLHF. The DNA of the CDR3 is TGTGCCAGCAGCTCGGCGGGAAGGAATAATTCACCCCTCCACTTT.